This T cell receptor beta chain emerged from a study of control samples from healthy donors and cancer patients. Using immunoSEQ multiplex PCR, the repertoire was profiled, and TCRdb retains in-frame clones only, with some absent. The table lists about 93,000 clones, roughly 90% of them singletons. The CDR3 has 16 residues. The ends were cut back, 6 bases at V and 0 bases at J, with 15 bases in the middle. Germline V gene data show CDR1 as SGHDT and CDR2 as YYEEEE. The sample was blood. This receptor was obtained from a woman aged 65 to 85 in good health. The chain joins TRBV5-6 to TRBJ2-2, with D unresolved. The CDR3 DNA is TGTGCCAGCACCATCGGACGTCGCGCGAACACCGGGGAGCTGTTTTTT. The encoded protein is CASTIGRRANTGELFF.